A single sample is the source of the 14 T cell receptor beta chains below, sequenced in a study of T cell changes during pregnancy in multiple sclerosis. Clones were sequenced by immunoSEQ multiplex PCR, and TCRdb holds only the in-frame ones, with some missing. The repertoire holds about 100,000 clones, with roughly 93% as singletons. The sample in question was peripheral blood, obtained before pregnancy. These receptors originate from a female donor with multiple sclerosis, enrolled in a pregnancy study.

The chain uses TRBV10-2 and TRBJ2-7, with 16 bases lining up with TRBD2. This CDR3 spans 17 amino acids. J lost 6 bases, V lost 4 bases, and 9 bases had no gene match. Germline V gives CDR1 WSHSY, CDR2 SAAADI. The CDR3 is CASSAWGLAGGPTEQYF. CDR3 sequence (DNA): TGCGCCAGCAGTGCTTGGGGACTAGCGGGAGGGCCAACCGAGCAGTACTTC.

V is TRBV6-1 and J is TRBJ1-1; TRBD1 agrees at 8 bases. The V gene end was trimmed by 4 bases and the J gene end by 10 bases; junction bases not matched to a gene: 14. This CDR3 region has 15 residues. Germline CDR1 reads MNHNS; CDR2 reads SASEGT. DNA for the CDR3: TGTGCCAGCAGTGTGGAGACAGGGGTTCAGGTTGGAGCTTTCTTT. It translates to CASSVETGVQVGAFF.

CDR3 protein: CASGPGRGVSNEQFF. DNA for the CDR3: TGTGCCAGCGGACCAGGGAGGGGGGTGAGCAATGAGCAGTTCTTC. The rearrangement links TRBV6-6 to TRBJ2-1, with TRBD2 as a possible D gene (7 bases). In germline, CDR1 is MNHNY, CDR2 SVGAGI (reference sequence). V lost 8 bases to trimming and J lost 6 bases, with 20 bases between them. The CDR3 is made up of 15 amino acids.

This rearrangement joins TRBV27 to TRBJ2-7, with TRBD1 matching over 7 bases. The trim removed 9 bases at V and 7 bases at J, leaving 18 bases unmatched. This CDR3 has 15 amino acids. CDR1 MNHEY and CDR2 SMNVEV come from the germline V gene (reference sequence). The CDR3 loop is CASVSRNKGAGEQYF. The CDR3 DNA is TGTGCCAGTGTCAGCCGGAACAAGGGGGCGGGTGAGCAGTACTTC.

V and J are TRBV5-4 and TRBJ1-2; the D gene is possibly TRBD1 (5 bases). Germline CDR1 is SGHNT and CDR2 is YYREEE (reference sequence). CDR3 length: 14 amino acids. V was clipped by 5 bases and J by 7 bases, with 18 bases between them. The CDR3 protein is CASRSLTASIGYTF. DNA of the CDR3: TGTGCCAGCAGATCTCTGACAGCCTCTATTGGCTACACCTTC.

The rearrangement links TRBV28 to TRBJ1-2; TRBD1 matches at 7 bases. CDR3 length equals 15 residues. After removal of 5 bases from V and 4 bases from J, the junction contained 10 bases not matched to a gene. Germline V gene sequence: CDR1 MDHEN, CDR2 SYDVKM. CDR3 amino acids: CASSPGDRVLYGYTF. For the CDR3, the DNA is TGTGCCAGCAGTCCGGGGGACAGAGTTCTCTATGGCTACACCTTC.

This clone was detected once. This chain joins TRBV30 and TRBJ1-5; the match to TRBD1 covers 9 bases. The CDR3 contains 13 residues. After removal of 5 bases from V and 3 bases from J, the junction contained 2 bases not matched to a gene. Germline V gene lookup returns CDR1 GTSNPN and CDR2 SVGIG (reference sequence). The CDR3 sequence: CAWGQGPNQPQHF. In DNA form, the CDR3 reads TGTGCCTGGGGACAGGGGCCCAATCAGCCCCAGCATTTT.

This rearrangement joins TRBV6-1 to TRBJ2-3; TRBD2 aligns across 10 bases. J lost 1 base, V lost 6 bases, and 4 bases had no gene match. The CDR3 runs 15 residues. Germline CDR1 and CDR2: MNHNS and SASEGT. Written as DNA, the CDR3 is TGTGCCAGCAGGAGGACTAGCGGCGGCACAGATACGCAGTATTTT. Translated, it gives CASRRTSGGTDTQYF.

The chain joins TRBV7-6 to TRBJ1-2; D is perhaps TRBD1 (6 bases). CDR1 is SGHVS and CDR2 is FNYEAQ in the germline V gene. This CDR3 comprises 13 residues. Trimming removed 5 bases at V and 2 bases at J, with 9 bases between. CDR3: CASSPGQNYGYTF. The DNA for the CDR3 is TGTGCCAGCAGCCCCGGACAGAACTATGGCTACACCTTC.

The rearrangement links TRBV6-5 to TRBJ2-3; 9 bases agree with TRBD2. There are 13 residues in the CDR3. Germline lookup yields CDR1 MNHEY and CDR2 SVGAGI. V lost 10 bases, J lost 3 bases, and 5 bases stayed unmatched. DNA of the CDR3: TGTGCCACCAAAAGCGGGGGGACAGATACGCAGTATTTT. Its protein is CATKSGGTDTQYF.

The CDR3 loop is CASTYGPLEQYF. The CDR3 region has the DNA TGTGCCAGCACCTACGGTCCGCTTGAGCAGTACTTC. The gene calls are TRBV7-9 and TRBJ2-7; no firm D call. The CDR3 has 12 amino acids. Germline CDR1 reads SEHNR; CDR2 reads FQNEAQ (reference sequence). Trimming shortened V by 7 bases and J by 7 bases, and 14 bases separated the two germline ends.

The V gene is TRBV27, the J gene TRBJ2-5, with TRBD1 as a possible D gene (6 bases). The length of the CDR3 is 15 residues. The V gene's germline CDR1 is MNHEY and CDR2 SMNVEV (reference sequence). V shed 4 bases and J shed 8 bases, with 20 bases lying between them. The CDR3 protein is CASSSQTGEEDTQYF. In DNA, the CDR3 is TGTGCCAGCAGTTCCCAGACAGGCGAGGAGGATACCCAGTACTTC.

The chain employs TRBV19 and TRBJ2-7; 11 bases fit TRBD1. Trimming cost V 3 bases and J 2 bases; bases outside gene matches: 0. The length of the CDR3 is 14 residues. CDR1 is LNHDA, CDR2 SQIVND, per germline (reference sequence). The CDR3 protein is CASSMDRGPYEQYF. The DNA of the CDR3 is TGTGCCAGTAGTATGGACAGGGGGCCCTACGAGCAGTACTTC.

V usage is TRBV6-5 and J usage is TRBJ1-5, with D tentatively TRBD1 (6 bases). V lost 2 bases and J lost 7, with 12 bases in between. The length of the CDR3 is 14 residues. In germline, CDR1 is MNHEY, CDR2 SVGAGI. The CDR3 DNA reads as TGTGCCAGCAGTTACCGGCAGGGGTACCAGCCCCAGCATTTT. Translation gives CASSYRQGYQPQHF.